The 19 T cell receptor beta chains in this list originate from one sample, sequenced in a study of technical replicates of blood from a few donors. Some clones are missing from TCRdb's copy, which holds only in-frame ones; the method was immunoSEQ multiplex PCR. The sample yields 81,000 or so clones, approximately 97% seen once. Specimen: T cells isolated from PBMCs. The receptor set was obtained from a human donor in good health.

V usage is TRBV11-3 and J usage is TRBJ2-3, with 10 nucleotides matching TRBD2. After removal of 3 bases from V and 1 base from J, the junction contained 4 bases not matched to a gene. The CDR3 is made up of 16 amino acids. Germline V CDR1 and CDR2: SGHNT, YENEEA. CDR3 DNA sequence: TGTGCCAGCAGCTTTTTAGCGGGGGGCCGCACAGATACGCAGTATTTT. Its translation is CASSFLAGGRTDTQYF.

The J gene is TRBJ1-5, the V gene TRBV5-1, with 8 bases aligning to TRBD1. CDR1 SGHRS and CDR2 YFSETQ come from the germline V gene. The CDR3 has 16 residues. With V trimmed by 0 bases and J by 5 bases, 7 bases remained unmatched. CDR3 amino acids: CASSLGLQGADQPQHF. The CDR3 DNA is TGCGCCAGCAGCTTGGGTTTGCAGGGGGCGGATCAGCCCCAGCATTTT.

The chain has TRBV6-5 and TRBJ2-2; D call uncertain. The CDR3 extends over 13 amino acids. The germline V and J ends were trimmed by 4 bases and 3 bases, with 6 bases remaining between them. From germline, CDR1 is MNHEY and CDR2 SVGAGI. CDR3 DNA sequence: TGTGCCAGCAGTTCCTTTGACACCGGGGAGCTGTTTTTT. It encodes CASSSFDTGELFF.

The chain is built from TRBV2 and TRBJ1-4; tentatively, D is TRBD1 (6 bases). Germline CDR1 reads SNHLY; CDR2 reads FYNNEI. Trimming left V 6 bases short and J 6 bases short, with 26 bases between. This CDR3 is built from 18 residues. For the CDR3, the DNA is TGTGCCAGCAGCGCTACCCTATTACAACAGGGAGAGGATGAAAAACTGTTTTTT. This codes for CASSATLLQQGEDEKLFF.

The chain uses TRBV19 and TRBJ2-7; 7 bases agree with TRBD2. The J segment lost 4 bases and the V segment lost 9 bases, leaving 21 bases of the junction unmatched. The CDR3 is 17 amino acids. Per germline, CDR1 LNHDA and CDR2 SQIVND (reference sequence). CDR3 bases: TGTGCCAGCCGGGACGGGTTTGGAGCGGGAAACAAGTACGAGCAGTACTTC. As protein: CASRDGFGAGNKYEQYF. The full variable domain, completed using reference TRBV19 and TRBJ2-7, is DGGITQSPKYLFRKEGQNVTLSCEQNLNHDAMYWYRQDPGQGLRLIYYSQIVNDFQKGDIAEGYSVSREKKESFPLTVTSAQKNPTAFYLCASRDGFGAGNKYEQYFGPGTRLTVT.

The V gene is TRBV5-1, the J gene TRBJ2-5; the match to TRBD2 covers 11 bases. The CDR3 runs to 15 residues. The V gene end was trimmed by 4 bases and the J gene end by 5 bases; junction bases not matched to a gene: 7. Germline lookup yields CDR1 SGHRS and CDR2 YFSETQ. The CDR3 DNA reads as TGCGCCAGCAGCCCCGAAACTAGCGGGGGTGAGACCCAGTACTTC. Encoded protein: CASSPETSGGETQYF. The full variable domain, its missing parts supplied by reference TRBV5-1 and TRBJ2-5, is KAGVTQTPRYLIKTRGQQVTLSCSPISGHRSVSWYQQTPGQGLQFLFEYFSETQRNKGNFPGRFSGRQFSNSRSEMNVSTLELGDSALYLCASSPETSGGETQYFGPGTRLLVL.

Of note for this clone: Other DNA sequences from this sample encode an identical CDR3 as well. The genes are TRBV27 and TRBJ2-7, with TRBD2 as a possible D gene (5 bases). Looked up from germline, CDR1 is MNHEY and CDR2 is SMNVEV (reference sequence). The germline V and J ends were trimmed by 3 bases and 1 base, with 7 bases remaining between them. CDR3 length: 13 residues. CDR3 loop: CASSFGVSYEQYF. The CDR3 DNA reads as TGTGCCAGCAGTTTCGGGGTTTCCTACGAGCAGTACTTC.

The V call is TRBV5-4, the J call TRBJ2-7; D perhaps matches TRBD2 (5 bases). The CDR3 runs 13 residues. V shed 4 bases and J shed 7 bases, with 15 bases lying between them. From germline, CDR1 is SGHNT and CDR2 YYREEE (reference sequence). The CDR3 DNA sequence: TGTGCCAGCAGCGATAGGCTGAGAGGGGAGCAGTACTTC. This encodes CASSDRLRGEQYF.

The chain has TRBV5-5 and TRBJ2-1; TRBD2 matches at 8 bases. Germline CDR1 is SGHKS and CDR2 is YYEKEE (reference sequence). This CDR3 contains 19 residues. Unmatched junction bases numbered 18, after V lost 4 bases and J lost 3 bases. As DNA, the CDR3 is TGTGCCAGCAGCGGCCTCGAGCGGGAGTTTTCTTCAAACTACAATGAGCAGTTCTTC. Residues: CASSGLEREFSSNYNEQFF.

The chain couples TRBV6-4 to TRBJ2-3; D remains unclear. The germline V gene has CDR1 MRHNA and CDR2 SNTAGT. The CDR3 is made up of 13 amino acids. Trimming removed 1 base at V and 2 bases at J, with 4 bases between. The CDR3 protein is CASSDYFTDTQYF. The CDR3 DNA reads TGTGCCAGCAGTGACTACTTCACAGATACGCAGTATTTT.

The V gene is TRBV5-1, the J gene TRBJ2-3; D may be TRBD2 (6 bases). Deletions cut 2 bases from V and 2 bases from J, with 18 bases between. The CDR3 length is 17 residues. CDR1 is SGHRS, CDR2 YFSETQ, per germline. The CDR3 DNA reads as TGCGCCAGCAGCTTCAACAGGTACGGCGGGGACACAGATACGCAGTATTTT. Its protein product is CASSFNRYGGDTDTQYF.

The genes are TRBV7-2 and TRBJ2-7; 9 nucleotides line up with TRBD1. The CDR3 covers 15 residues. Per germline, CDR1 SGHTA and CDR2 FQGNSA. Trimming at V came to 8 bases and at J to 3 bases, leaving 11 bases not matched to a gene. The CDR3 region has the DNA TGTGCCAGCCCCCCCGACGCGGACAGGGGCTACGAGCAGTACTTC. The encoded protein is CASPPDADRGYEQYF.

As to this clone: In the same sample, other DNA sequences code for this CDR3. CDR3 sequence reads: CASSVLPGGNQPQHF. The CDR3 region has the DNA TGTGCCAGCAGCGTATTGCCGGGGGGCAATCAGCCCCAGCATTTT. The V call is TRBV9, the J call TRBJ1-5; tentatively, D is TRBD1 (5 bases). CDR1 SGDLS and CDR2 YYNGEE come from the germline V gene. The ends were cut back, 1 base at V and 2 bases at J, with 10 bases in the middle. The CDR3 is made up of 15 amino acids.

This clone was seen only once. The chain joins TRBV25-1 to TRBJ1-1; 9 bases align to TRBD1. The length of the CDR3 is 16 residues. Trimming cost V 3 bases and J 1 base; bases outside gene matches: 6. CDR1 is MGHDK and CDR2 is SYGVNS in the germline V gene. The CDR3 coding sequence is TGTGCCAGCAGTGATTTTGGGACAGGGCGGAACACTGAAGCTTTCTTT. Its protein product is CASSDFGTGRNTEAFF.

The V call is TRBV7-9, the J call TRBJ2-2; 7 nucleotides agree with TRBD1. This CDR3 spans 14 amino acids. V lost 5 bases and J lost 6; bases outside the gene matches: 6. CDR1 is SEHNR, CDR2 FQNEAQ, per germline (reference sequence). This CDR3 reads CASSLTGAAGELFF. CDR3 coding DNA: TGTGCCAGCAGCCTAACAGGGGCCGCCGGGGAGCTGTTTTTT.

This clone was seen a few times. The chain uses TRBV29-1 and TRBJ2-1; TRBD1 is a possible D gene (5 bases). V shed 3 bases and J shed 8 bases, with 11 bases lying between them. The germline V gene encodes CDR1 SQVTM and CDR2 ANQGSEA. The CDR3 has 12 residues. In DNA, the CDR3 is TGCAGCGTTGAGTCAGGGATGGATGAGCAGTTCTTC. Amino acid sequence: CSVESGMDEQFF.

The rearrangement links TRBV7-6 to TRBJ2-3, with a weak D call TRBD2 (6 bases). Trimming removed 5 bases from V and 4 bases from J, with 25 bases in between. The CDR3 has 18 residues. Germline CDR1 reads SGHVS; CDR2 reads FNYEAQ. This CDR3 is CASSRLLADRRGPDTQYF. The CDR3 bases are TGTGCCAGCAGCCGATTGTTAGCGGACCGGAGGGGCCCAGATACGCAGTATTTT. The whole variable domain, remainder taken from reference TRBV7-6 and TRBJ2-3, is GAGVSQSPRYKVTKRGQDVALRCDPISGHVSLYWYRQALGQGPEFLTYFNYEAQQDKSGLPNDRFSAERPEGSISTLTIQRTEQRDSAMYRCASSRLLADRRGPDTQYFGPGTRLTVL.

The chain recombines TRBV27 with TRBJ1-5; 10 nucleotides match TRBD1. The CDR3 loop spans 14 amino acids. CDR1 is MNHEY, CDR2 SMNVEV, per germline (reference sequence). V lost 6 bases to trimming and J lost 6 bases; unmatched junction nucleotides: 5. The CDR3 sequence is CASRGTGVGQPQHF. The CDR3 nucleotides read TGTGCCAGCAGAGGGACAGGGGTCGGTCAGCCCCAGCATTTT.

CDR3: CAWSMGLAEETQYF. The CDR3, as DNA: TGTGCCTGGAGTATGGGACTAGCAGAAGAGACCCAGTACTTC. The chain joins TRBV30 to TRBJ2-5; TRBD2 matches 9 bases. The CDR3 contains 14 residues. With 2 bases clipped from V and 3 bases from J, the junction kept 4 bases outside the gene matches. Looked up from germline, CDR1 is GTSNPN and CDR2 is SVGIG (reference sequence).